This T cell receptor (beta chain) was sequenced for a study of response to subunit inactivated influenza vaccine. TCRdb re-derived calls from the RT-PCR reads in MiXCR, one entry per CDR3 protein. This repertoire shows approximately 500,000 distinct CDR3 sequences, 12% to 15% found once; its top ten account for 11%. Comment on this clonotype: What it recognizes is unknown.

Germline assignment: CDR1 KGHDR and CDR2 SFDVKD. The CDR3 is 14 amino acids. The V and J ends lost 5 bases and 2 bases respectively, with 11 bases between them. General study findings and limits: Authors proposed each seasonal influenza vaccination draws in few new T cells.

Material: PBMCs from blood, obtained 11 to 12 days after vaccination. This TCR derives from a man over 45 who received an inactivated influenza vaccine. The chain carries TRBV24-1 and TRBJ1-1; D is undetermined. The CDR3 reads CATSADNSNTEAFF. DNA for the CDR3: TGTGCCACCAGTGCCGACAATTCCAACACTGAAGCTTTCTTT.